This entry lists 18 T cell receptor beta chains sequenced from one sample in a study of blood T cell repertoires in COVID-19. Assay: immunoSEQ multiplex PCR; the TCRdb copy retains only in-frame clones and omits some. The sample contains under 350,000 clones, 89% of which appear only once. The sequenced sample was PBMCs or T cells enriched from blood (not recorded which). These TCRs come from a woman in her sixties who had recovered from COVID-19.

The J gene is TRBJ2-2, the V gene TRBV27; possible D gene TRBD2, 5 bases. There are 14 residues in the CDR3. Germline values: CDR1 MNHEY, CDR2 SMNVEV (reference sequence). Deletions cut 5 bases from V and 8 bases from J, with 15 bases between. Written as DNA, the CDR3 is TGTGCCAGCAGTCCCGATCTAGCAACGGGGGAGCTGTTTTTT. Protein product: CASSPDLATGELFF.

The V gene is TRBV3-1 (or the pseudogene TRBV3-2), the J gene TRBJ2-1; 9 nucleotides match TRBD1. CDR1 is LGHDT, CDR2 YNNKEL, per germline (reference sequence). This CDR3 is 16 amino acids long. Trimming cost V 4 bases and J 7 bases; bases outside gene matches: 11. CDR3 region: CASSRRQGVLLNEQFF. As DNA, the CDR3 is TGTGCCAGCAGCCGGAGACAGGGGGTTCTTCTTAATGAGCAGTTCTTC.

This chain uses TRBV28 with TRBJ1-3; D remains unclear. The V gene's germline CDR1 is MDHEN and CDR2 SYDVKM. The length of the CDR3 is 14 residues. With 8 bases removed from V and 0 bases from J, the gap between germline ends came to 11 bases. The CDR3, as DNA: TGTGCCAGCCTGGCAGGTCACTCTGGAAACACCATATATTTT. Residues: CASLAGHSGNTIYF.

The chain uses TRBV6-5 and TRBJ1-2; D uncertain. V was clipped by 2 bases and J by 2 bases, with 9 bases between them. The CDR3 runs to 14 residues. Germline CDR1 is MNHEY and CDR2 is SVGAGI. The CDR3 DNA reads as TGTGCCAGCAGTTACGATGTGGGCAACTATGGCTACACCTTC. This sequence encodes CASSYDVGNYGYTF.

This chain connects TRBV19 to TRBJ2-5; 9 bases are shared with TRBD2. This CDR3 spans 14 amino acids. After removal of 6 bases from V and 4 bases from J, the junction contained 6 bases not matched to a gene. Germline CDR1 LNHDA, CDR2 SQIVND (reference sequence). The CDR3 is CASREAGGRETQYF. In nucleotides, the CDR3 is TGTGCCAGTAGAGAAGCGGGGGGAAGAGAGACCCAGTACTTC.

This rearrangement joins TRBV27 to TRBJ1-1; unclear D gene. The CDR3 runs 11 residues. The ends were cut back, 6 bases at V and 1 base at J, with 3 bases in the middle. Germline V lookup: CDR1 MNHEY, CDR2 SMNVEV (reference sequence). CDR3 in DNA: TGTGCCAGCAGCAAGAACACTGAAGCTTTCTTT. It encodes CASSKNTEAFF.

V usage is TRBV28 and J usage is TRBJ2-1; TRBD2 might be the D (6 bases). Trimming stripped 8 bases from V and 8 bases from J, with 22 bases between. From germline, CDR1 is MDHEN and CDR2 SYDVKM. The CDR3 is 15 residues long. The CDR3 sequence is CASFPGDEIADEQFF. In DNA form, the CDR3 reads TGTGCCAGCTTTCCGGGGGACGAGATCGCCGATGAGCAGTTCTTC.

The V and J genes are TRBV7-9 and TRBJ1-5; D not resolved. V was trimmed by 3 bases and J by 3 bases, leaving 9 bases between them. The CDR3 has 14 residues. In germline, CDR1 is SEHNR, CDR2 FQNEAQ (reference sequence). The CDR3 bases are TGTGCCAGCAGCTTCCCGGGGTTCAATCAGCCCCAGCATTTT. Protein: CASSFPGFNQPQHF.

The chain links TRBV7-9 to TRBJ1-3; D not certain. Between the trimmed V and J ends, which lost 0 bases and 0 bases, there was a span of 9 bases. The CDR3 sequence is 16 residues long. CDR1 SEHNR and CDR2 FQNEAQ come from the germline V gene (reference sequence). The CDR3 loop is CASSLAAGNSGNTIYF. For the CDR3, the DNA is TGTGCCAGCAGCTTAGCGGCGGGGAACTCTGGAAACACCATATATTTT.

J is TRBJ2-1 and V is TRBV18; 9 bases agree with TRBD2. J was trimmed by 4 bases and V by 3 bases; bases with no gene match: 7. Germline lookup yields CDR1 KGHSH and CDR2 LQKENI. CDR3 length: 16 residues. The CDR3 bases are TGTGCCAGCTCACCCCTAAGACTAGCGGTTTACAATGAGCAGTTCTTC. Translating gives CASSPLRLAVYNEQFF.

The chain recombines TRBV28 with TRBJ2-1; 9 bases map to TRBD1. V shed 3 bases and J 9 bases; nucleotides not matched to a gene: 9. Germline V gives CDR1 MDHEN, CDR2 SYDVKM. This CDR3 is 15 amino acids long. The CDR3 sequence: CASSFPGTGKSEQFF. CDR3 nucleotides: TGTGCCAGCAGTTTCCCCGGGACAGGGAAAAGTGAGCAGTTCTTC.

The chain uses TRBV7-9 and TRBJ2-3; 9 bases are shared with TRBD2. The CDR3 sequence is 14 residues long. Trimming removed 3 bases from V and 5 bases from J; junction bases left unmatched: 3. The germline V gene encodes CDR1 SEHNR and CDR2 FQNEAQ (reference sequence). CDR3 in DNA: TGTGCCAGCAGCTTTTTAGCGGGGGTAGATACGCAGTATTTT. Translated, it gives CASSFLAGVDTQYF. Full variable domain (rest looked up from reference TRBV7-9 and TRBJ2-3): DTGVSQNPRHKITKRGQNVTFRCDPISEHNRLYWYRQTLGQGPEFLTYFQNEAQLEKSRLLSDRFSAERPKGSFSTLEIQRTEQGDSAMYLCASSFLAGVDTQYFGPGTRLTVL.

The chain is built from TRBV9 and TRBJ2-1; 7 nucleotides match TRBD1. V was clipped by 1 base and J by 9 bases; unmatched bases: 7. This CDR3 is built from 14 residues. Germline loops: CDR1 SGDLS, CDR2 YYNGEE. In DNA, the CDR3 is TGTGCCAGCAGCGTAACCCCCACAGGGGCTGAGCAGTTCTTC. This gives the protein CASSVTPTGAEQFF.

The rearrangement joins TRBV30 to TRBJ2-3; TRBD2 is a possible D gene (5 bases). Germline V lookup: CDR1 GTSNPN, CDR2 SVGIG (reference sequence). The CDR3 contains 14 residues. With 2 bases removed from V and 3 bases from J, the gap between germline ends came to 12 bases. The chain's CDR3 is CAWSNGRGTDTQYF. CDR3 nucleotides: TGTGCCTGGAGTAATGGCCGAGGGACAGATACGCAGTATTTT. Supplemented by reference TRBV30 and TRBJ2-3, the full variable domain reads SQTIHQWPATLVQPVGSPLSLECTVEGTSNPNLYWYRQAAGRGLQLLFYSVGIGQISSEVPQNLSASRPQDRQFILSSKKLLLSDSGFYLCAWSNGRGTDTQYFGPGTRLTVL.

V gene TRBV2 combines with J gene TRBJ2-1; 7 bases align to TRBD2. CDR3 length: 18 amino acids. Losses at the gene ends were 0 bases for V and 1 base for J; bases not matched to a gene: 9. Germline V CDR1 and CDR2: SNHLY, FYNNEI. The CDR3 protein is CASSEAFGSGPSYNEQFF. CDR3 bases: TGTGCCAGCAGTGAAGCGTTCGGTAGCGGGCCTTCCTACAATGAGCAGTTCTTC.

A remark on this clone: This sample also contains other DNA sequences that code for the same CDR3. This chain connects TRBV18 to TRBJ1-4, with 8 bases fitting TRBD1. The CDR3 runs to 14 residues. V lost 3 bases to trimming and J lost 7 bases; unmatched junction nucleotides: 4. CDR1 and CDR2 (germline): KGHSH, LQKENI. Here the CDR3 DNA reads TGTGCCAGCTCACCCAGGGGGCGCGGTGAAAAACTGTTTTTT. Its translation is CASSPRGRGEKLFF.

This chain joins TRBV29-1 and TRBJ1-6, with D unresolved. V gave up 3 bases and J gave up 10 bases, with 16 bases separating them. The germline V gene encodes CDR1 SQVTM and CDR2 ANQGSEA. The CDR3 loop spans 14 amino acids. The CDR3 region is CSVDWACRGSPLHF. CDR3 sequence (DNA): TGCAGCGTTGATTGGGCGTGCCGTGGGTCACCCCTCCACTTT.

The chain joins TRBV9 to TRBJ1-4; TRBD1 matches at 7 bases. CDR3 length equals 14 residues. V shed 2 bases and J 3 bases; nucleotides not matched to a gene: 1. Germline CDR1 SGDLS, CDR2 YYNGEE. For the CDR3, the DNA is TGTGCCAGCAGCGTCGGGACAGCTAATGAAAAACTGTTTTTT. This encodes CASSVGTANEKLFF.